The 6 T cell receptor beta chains reported below all come from one sample, sequenced in a study of T-cell reconstitution after alpha-beta-depleted transplantation in children. Construction of the TCRbeta library involved unique molecular identifiers. TCRdb recomputed calls from the PCR reads with MiXCR, one row per CDR3 protein. There are hundreds of thousands of distinct CDR3 sequences in the sample; around 13% occur only once, and 2.2% lies in the top ten. The sample consisted of PBMCs, mostly from graft donor cells, taken 360 days after TCRalphabeta/CD19-depleted stem cell transplant. Receptors originate from a male patient under 18 who had a stem cell transplant for acute myeloid leukemia, so the T cells may come from the graft donor.

The chain employs TRBV6-2 or TRBV6-3 and TRBJ1-5; D possibly corresponds to TRBD1 (5 bases). Germline V gives CDR1 MNHEY, CDR2 SVGEGT. The CDR3 is 12 residues long. Trimming removed 6 bases from V and 7 bases from J, with 10 bases in between. This CDR3 is CASRDSAQPQHF. DNA of the CDR3: TGTGCCAGCAGAGACAGTGCCCAGCCCCAGCATTTT.

This clonotype occurred many times. J is TRBJ2-3 and V is TRBV6-5, with 10 bases fitting TRBD2. CDR1 is MNHEY, CDR2 SVGAGI, per germline. After removal of 2 bases from V and 4 bases from J, the junction contained 6 bases not matched to a gene. There are 16 residues in the CDR3. The CDR3: CASSYLSGRPSDTQYF. CDR3 nucleotide sequence: TGTGCCAGCAGTTACCTTAGCGGGAGGCCGTCAGATACGCAGTATTTT.

This chain links TRBV29-1 with TRBJ1-1; D gene uncertain. The CDR3 consists of 13 residues. The V end lost 3 bases, the J end lost 3 bases, and 11 bases lay between the germline ends. Germline V gene lookup returns CDR1 SQVTM and CDR2 ANQGSEA. The CDR3 DNA sequence: TGCAGCGTTGAGGTGGGTTTGGACACTGAAGCTTTCTTT. Translated, it gives CSVEVGLDTEAFF.

This clonotype was observed a few times. The genes are TRBV7-3 and TRBJ2-5; the D call may be TRBD1 or TRBD2 (5 bases each). Looked up from germline, CDR1 is SGHTA and CDR2 is FQGTGA. CDR3 length: 16 amino acids. The V and J ends lost 5 bases and 3 bases respectively, with 19 bases between them. The chain's CDR3 is CASSLSRDRNEETQYF. For the CDR3, the DNA is TGTGCCAGCAGCCTCTCCCGGGACCGAAATGAAGAGACCCAGTACTTC.

V is TRBV12-3 or TRBV12-4 and J is TRBJ2-3; 8 positions agree with TRBD2. CDR3 length: 17 residues. The V and J ends lost 2 bases and 2 bases, in that order; junction bases with no gene match: 9. The CDR3: CASSLREAGANTDTQYF. The CDR3 region has the DNA TGTGCCAGCAGTTTACGGGAAGCGGGAGCGAACACAGATACGCAGTATTTT.

The chain is built from TRBV19 and TRBJ2-1; tentative D call: TRBD2 (6 bases). V lost 2 bases and J 4 bases, leaving 21 bases between the germline ends. The length of the CDR3 is 18 residues. CDR1 is LNHDA and CDR2 is SQIVND in the germline V gene (reference sequence). Here the CDR3 reads CASSIMKGTGLMYNEQFF. As DNA, the CDR3 is TGTGCCAGTAGTATAATGAAGGGGACGGGACTTATGTACAATGAGCAGTTCTTC.